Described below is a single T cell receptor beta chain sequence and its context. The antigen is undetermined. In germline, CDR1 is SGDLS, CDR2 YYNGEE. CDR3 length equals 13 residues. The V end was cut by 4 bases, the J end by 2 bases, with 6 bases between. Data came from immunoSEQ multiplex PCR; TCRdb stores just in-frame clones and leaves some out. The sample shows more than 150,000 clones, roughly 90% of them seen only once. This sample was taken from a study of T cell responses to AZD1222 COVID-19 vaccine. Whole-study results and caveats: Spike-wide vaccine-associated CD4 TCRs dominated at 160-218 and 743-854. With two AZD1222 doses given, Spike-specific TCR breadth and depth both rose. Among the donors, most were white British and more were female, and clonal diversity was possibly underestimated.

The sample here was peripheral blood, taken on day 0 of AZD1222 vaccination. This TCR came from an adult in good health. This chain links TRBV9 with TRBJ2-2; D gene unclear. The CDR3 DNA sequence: TGTGCCAGCAGCCCACCCAACACCGGGGAGCTGTTTTTT. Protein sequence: CASSPPNTGELFF.